This is a list of T cell receptor beta chains from one sample in a study of T cell responses to AZD1222 COVID-19 vaccine. Clones were read by immunoSEQ multiplex PCR, and TCRdb kept only the in-frame ones, dropping some. The sample records 120,000 to 150,000 clones, approximately 89% being singletons. The source material was peripheral blood, sampled 28 days after the second AZD1222 dose. The receptor set was obtained from an adult who received the AZD1222 COVID-19 vaccine. Both conserved end residues are part of each CDR3. The D gene is left open where the match is weak. Clone size is not always given. Where it is, it says once, few, many or a class for expanded clones.

d_call | j_call | clone_size | v_call | cdr3_nt | cdr3_aa
- | TRBJ1-6 | - | TRBV5-1 | TGCGCCAGCAGCTTGGCGGGGGCGGCGACAGGCCCTTCACCCCTCCACTTT | CASSLAGAATGPSPLHF
- | TRBJ2-1 | - | TRBV7-6 | TGTGCCAGCAGCTTTGAGGACTCGGATTACAATGAGCAGTTCTTC | CASSFEDSDYNEQFF
TRBD1 | TRBJ1-5 | - | TRBV28 | TGTGCCAGCACCAATCCGGGACAGGGAATCAATCAGCCCCAGCATTTT | CASTNPGQGINQPQHF
TRBD1 | TRBJ2-5 | - | TRBV6-5 | TGTGCCAGCAGCCGGGGACAGCCAGAGACCCAGTACTTC | CASSRGQPETQYF
- | TRBJ1-1 | once | TRBV6-5 | TGTGCCAGCAGTTACAGCGGTCGGGGTGGAGGCACTGAAGCTTTCTTT | CASSYSGRGGGTEAFF
- | TRBJ1-6 | - | TRBV27 | TGTGCCAGCAGAACCGAAAGGGCACCCCTCCACTTT | CASRTERAPLHF
- | TRBJ2-4 | few | TRBV6-2/TRBV6-3 | TGTGCCAGCAGTTACTCTTCCGAGGGAGCCAAAAACATTCAGTACTTC | CASSYSSEGAKNIQYF
- | TRBJ1-3 | - | TRBV7-2 | TGTGCCAGCAGCTTAGGGGTAGGGGACTCTGGAAACACCATATATTTT | CASSLGVGDSGNTIYF
TRBD2 | TRBJ2-7 | - | TRBV5-1 | TGCGCCAGCAGCTCCCCCAATGCTTCTAGCGGGAGTCCCTCAACCTACGAGCAGTACTTC | CASSSPNASSGSPSTYEQYF
- | TRBJ1-5 | - | TRBV3-1/TRBV3-2 | TGTGCCAGCAGCCAAGGGACAAGCGGTCAGCCCCAGCATTTT | CASSQGTSGQPQHF
TRBD1 | TRBJ1-2 | - | TRBV19 | TGTGCCAGTAAGGACAGGGGAAGAACTAACTATGGCTACACCTTC | CASKDRGRTNYGYTF
TRBD1 | TRBJ1-2 | - | TRBV28 | TGTGCCAGCAGGACAGGGCTTGGCTACACCTTC | CASRTGLGYTF
- | TRBJ2-2 | - | TRBV5-6 | TGTGCCACCCTATCCCGCTCCACCGGGGAGCTGTTTTTT | CATLSRSTGELFF
TRBD2 | TRBJ2-1 | - | TRBV14 | TGTGCCAGCAGCCAAGAAGCCCTCCTAGCGGGAGTCAATGAGCAGTTCTTC | CASSQEALLAGVNEQFF
- | TRBJ2-1 | - | TRBV24-1 | TGTGCCACCAGTGAGTCTAGCGAGAGCTCCTACAATGAGCAGTTCTTC | CATSESSESSYNEQFF
- | TRBJ1-1 | - | TRBV7-2 | TGTGCCAGCAGCTTTGTCGGGGGCGCGAACACTGAAGCTTTCTTT | CASSFVGGANTEAFF
- | TRBJ1-1 | - | TRBV6-5 | TGTGCCAGCAGGGGGGACGTGAACACCCAAGCTTTCTTT | CASRGDVNTQAFF
TRBD2 | TRBJ2-3 | - | TRBV7-9 | TGTGCCAGCAGCTTAGGACTAGCGGGGGAGGTGGATACGCAGTATTTT | CASSLGLAGEVDTQYF
TRBD2 | TRBJ2-7 | - | TRBV7-9 | TGTGCCAGCAACGCCAGGGGTAGCGGGACCTCCTACGAGCAGTACTTC | CASNARGSGTSYEQYF
- | TRBJ1-6 | - | TRBV2 | TGTGCCAGCAGCGAACGGACGGGGACTAATTCACCCCTCCACTTT | CASSERTGTNSPLHF
TRBD1 | TRBJ1-1 | - | TRBV7-9 | TGTGCCAGCAGCATACGACAGGGGAGAGACACTGAAGCTTTCTTT | CASSIRQGRDTEAFF
- | TRBJ2-3 | - | TRBV7-2 | TGTGCCAGCAGCTTAAACGAGCGTTTAAAGGGCGATACGCAGTATTTT | CASSLNERLKGDTQYF
- | TRBJ2-3 | - | TRBV6-1 | TGTGCCAGCAGAGAAGGGACTTCTCGTGGCACAGATACGCAGTATTTT | CASREGTSRGTDTQYF
- | TRBJ2-7 | - | TRBV7-9 | TGTGCCAGCAGCTCGGCCCAATACGGGCAGTACTTC | CASSSAQYGQYF
TRBD2 | TRBJ2-3 | - | TRBV9 | TGTGCCAGCAGTTATAGGGCTAGCGGGACTACAGATACGCAGTATTTT | CASSYRASGTTDTQYF
- | TRBJ2-7 | - | TRBV28 | TGTGCCAGCAGTTTAATCAGTTACGAGCAGTACTTC | CASSLISYEQYF
- | TRBJ1-4 | - | TRBV7-2 | TGTGCCAGCAGCCCAAAAACCCCGCCAACTAATGAAAAACTGTTTTTT | CASSPKTPPTNEKLFF
- | TRBJ2-7 | - | TRBV27 | TGTGCCAGCGGATCTACGGCGTCCTACGAGCAGTACTTC | CASGSTASYEQYF
- | TRBJ2-1 | - | TRBV6-2/TRBV6-3 | TGTGCCAGCAGTGAGTCTGGAGACTACAATGAGCAGTTCTTC | CASSESGDYNEQFF
- | TRBJ1-2 | - | TRBV5-1 | TGCGCCAGCAGCTTGTGGGGCGCAGAGACTAACTATGGCTACACCTTC | CASSLWGAETNYGYTF
- | TRBJ1-1 | - | TRBV5-5 | TGTGCCAGCAGCTTGTTACCCGCGAACACTGAAGCTTTCTTT | CASSLLPANTEAFF
TRBD1 | TRBJ1-6 | once | TRBV19 | TGTGCCAGTAGTGGACGGACAGGAAGCTCCTATAATTCACCCCTCCACTTT | CASSGRTGSSYNSPLHF
- | TRBJ2-1 | - | TRBV27 | TGTGCCAGCAGGGGGGTCTCCTACAATGAGCAGTTCTTC | CASRGVSYNEQFF
TRBD2 | TRBJ2-5 | - | TRBV7-7 | TGTGCCAGCAGCCCAAACCGAGGGACTATGGAGACCCAGTACTTC | CASSPNRGTMETQYF
- | TRBJ1-1 | - | TRBV19 | TGTGCCAGTAGTATCTCGGCCGCAAGGGCGAACACTGAAGCTTTCTTT | CASSISAARANTEAFF
- | TRBJ2-7 | - | TRBV18 | TGTGCCAGCTCACCTACAGGGGGTGGACTAGCTACCTACGAGCAGTACTTC | CASSPTGGGLATYEQYF
- | TRBJ1-2 | - | TRBV19 | TGTGCCAGTAGTACAGGGGACAACTATGGCTACACCTTC | CASSTGDNYGYTF
- | TRBJ2-7 | - | TRBV20-1 | TGCAGTGCTAGTCGTCGAGATGAATACGAGCAGTACTTC | CSASRRDEYEQYF
TRBD1 | TRBJ1-1 | - | TRBV5-4 | TGTGCCAGCACCCAGACAGGGGGGGCCACTGAAGCTTTCTTT | CASTQTGGATEAFF
- | TRBJ1-6 | - | TRBV30 | TGTGCCTTCAAACCTTTACAGGGTTATAATTCACCCCTCCACTTT | CAFKPLQGYNSPLHF